This TCR beta chain was documented in a study of blood T cell repertoires in COVID-19. Germline V CDR1 and CDR2: SEHNR, FQNEAQ (reference sequence). The length of the CDR3 is 15 residues. V was clipped by 4 bases and J by 3 bases; unmatched bases: 7. Produced via immunoSEQ multiplex PCR; TCRdb's table is partial and in-frame only. This table has approximately 480,000 clones, 85% to 90% appearing once. V and J are TRBV7-9 and TRBJ2-7; 9 bases align to TRBD1. Sequencing was carried out using peripheral blood. The origin of this receptor is a man younger than 35 with COVID-19, enrolled during active disease. CDR3 in amino acids: CASSWTGEQNYEQYF. The CDR3 DNA follows: TGTGCCAGCAGCTGGACAGGGGAGCAAAACTACGAGCAGTACTTC.